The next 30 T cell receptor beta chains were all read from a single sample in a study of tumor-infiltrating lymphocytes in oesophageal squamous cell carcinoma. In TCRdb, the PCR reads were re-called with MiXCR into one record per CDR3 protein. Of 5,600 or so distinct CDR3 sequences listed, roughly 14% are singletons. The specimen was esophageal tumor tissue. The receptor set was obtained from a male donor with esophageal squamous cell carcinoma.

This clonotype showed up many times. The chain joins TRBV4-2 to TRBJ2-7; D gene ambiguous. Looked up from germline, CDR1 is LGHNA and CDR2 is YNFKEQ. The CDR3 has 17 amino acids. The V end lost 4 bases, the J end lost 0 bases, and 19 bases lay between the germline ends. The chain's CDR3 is CASSLMPRVSGSYEQYF. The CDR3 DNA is TGTGCCAGCAGCCTTATGCCCCGCGTGTCAGGCTCCTACGAGCAGTACTTC.

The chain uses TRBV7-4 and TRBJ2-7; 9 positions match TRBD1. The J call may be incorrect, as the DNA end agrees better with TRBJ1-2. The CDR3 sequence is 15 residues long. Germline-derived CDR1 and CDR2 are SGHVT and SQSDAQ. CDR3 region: CASSLSGGTGYGYTF. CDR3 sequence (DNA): TGTGCCAGCAGCTTAAGTGGAGGGACAGGGTATGGCTACACCTTC.

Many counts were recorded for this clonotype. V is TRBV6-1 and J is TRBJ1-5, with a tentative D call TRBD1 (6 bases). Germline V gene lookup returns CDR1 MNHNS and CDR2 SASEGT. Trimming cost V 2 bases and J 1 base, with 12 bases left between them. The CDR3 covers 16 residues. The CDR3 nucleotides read TGTGCCAGCAGTGAAAGGGGGGGGGACAGCAATCAGCCCCAGCATTTT. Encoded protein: CASSERGGDSNQPQHF.

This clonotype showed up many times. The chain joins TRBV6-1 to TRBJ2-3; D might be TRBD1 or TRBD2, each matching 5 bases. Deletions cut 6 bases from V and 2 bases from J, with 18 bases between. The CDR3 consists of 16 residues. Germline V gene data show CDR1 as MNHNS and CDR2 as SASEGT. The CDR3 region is CASRSTGTSYTDTQYF. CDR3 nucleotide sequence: TGTGCCAGCAGGTCCACCGGGACCTCATACACAGATACGCAGTATTTT.

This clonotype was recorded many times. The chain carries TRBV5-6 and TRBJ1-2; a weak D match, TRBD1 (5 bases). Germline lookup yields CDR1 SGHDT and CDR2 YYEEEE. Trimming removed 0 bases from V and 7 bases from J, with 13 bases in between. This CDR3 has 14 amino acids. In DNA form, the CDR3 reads TGTGCCAGCAGCTTGGGCACAGGAACTTTTGGCTACACCTTC. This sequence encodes CASSLGTGTFGYTF.

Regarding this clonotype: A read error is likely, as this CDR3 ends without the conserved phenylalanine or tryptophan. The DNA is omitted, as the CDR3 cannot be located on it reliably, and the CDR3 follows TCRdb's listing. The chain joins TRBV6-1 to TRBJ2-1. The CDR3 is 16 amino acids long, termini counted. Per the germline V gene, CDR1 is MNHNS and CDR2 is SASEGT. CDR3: CASSEWSKGFGYTFGS.

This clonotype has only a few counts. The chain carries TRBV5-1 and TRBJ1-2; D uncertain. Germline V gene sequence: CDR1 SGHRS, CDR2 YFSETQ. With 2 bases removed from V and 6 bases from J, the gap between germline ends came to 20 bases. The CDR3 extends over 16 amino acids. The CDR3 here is CASSLQPADTTNGYTF. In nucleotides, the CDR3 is TGCGCCAGCAGCTTACAACCGGCAGACACCACCAATGGCTACACCTTC.

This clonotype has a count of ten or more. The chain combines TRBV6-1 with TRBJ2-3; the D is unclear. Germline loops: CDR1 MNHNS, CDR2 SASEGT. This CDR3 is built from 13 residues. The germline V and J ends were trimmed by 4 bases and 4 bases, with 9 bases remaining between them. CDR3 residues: CASSVFWADTQYF. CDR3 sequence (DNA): TGTGCCAGCAGTGTATTTTGGGCAGATACGCAGTATTTT.

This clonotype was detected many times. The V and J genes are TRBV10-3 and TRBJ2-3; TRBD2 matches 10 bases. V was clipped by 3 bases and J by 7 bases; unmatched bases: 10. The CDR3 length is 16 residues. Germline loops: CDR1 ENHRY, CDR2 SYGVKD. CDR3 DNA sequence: TGTGCCATCAGTGATCCAGCGGGGGGGGATAGAAATACGCAGTATTTT. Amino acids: CAISDPAGGDRNTQYF.

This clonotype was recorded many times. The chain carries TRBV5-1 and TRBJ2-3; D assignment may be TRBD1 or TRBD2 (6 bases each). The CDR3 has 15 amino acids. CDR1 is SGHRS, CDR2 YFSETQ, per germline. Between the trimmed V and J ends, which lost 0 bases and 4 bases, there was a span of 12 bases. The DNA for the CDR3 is TGCGCCAGCAGCTTGGATGGGGGGCAGGCAGATACGCAGTATTTT. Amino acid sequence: CASSLDGGQADTQYF.

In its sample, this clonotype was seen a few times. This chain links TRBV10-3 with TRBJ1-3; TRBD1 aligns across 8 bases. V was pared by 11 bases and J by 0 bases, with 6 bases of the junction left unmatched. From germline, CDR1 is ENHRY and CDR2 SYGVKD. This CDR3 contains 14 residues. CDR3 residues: CAHGQGASGNTIYF. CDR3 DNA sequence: TGTGCCCACGGGCAGGGGGCCTCTGGAAACACCATATATTTT.

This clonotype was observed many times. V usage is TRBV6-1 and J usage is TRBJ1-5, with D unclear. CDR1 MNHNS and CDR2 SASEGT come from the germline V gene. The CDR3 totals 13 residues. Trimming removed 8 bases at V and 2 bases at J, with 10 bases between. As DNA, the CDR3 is TGTGCCAGCGGGAGGGTTGGCAATCAGCCCCAGCATTTT. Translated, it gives CASGRVGNQPQHF.

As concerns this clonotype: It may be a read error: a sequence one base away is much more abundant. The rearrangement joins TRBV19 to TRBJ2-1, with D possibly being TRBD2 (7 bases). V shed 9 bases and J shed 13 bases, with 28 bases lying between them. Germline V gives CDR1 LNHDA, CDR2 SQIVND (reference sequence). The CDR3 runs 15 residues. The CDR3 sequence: CASAGGGIGGETQFF. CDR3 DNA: TGTGCCAGCGCTGGGGGGGGTATAGGGGGAGAGACCCAGTTCTTC.

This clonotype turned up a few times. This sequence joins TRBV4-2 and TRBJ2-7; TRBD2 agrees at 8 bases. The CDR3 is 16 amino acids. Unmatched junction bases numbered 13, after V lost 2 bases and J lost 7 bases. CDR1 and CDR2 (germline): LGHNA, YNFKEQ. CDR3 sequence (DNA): TGTGCCAGCAGCCAACTTTCGGGGGGGGCCCACAATGAGCAGTACTTC. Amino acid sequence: CASSQLSGGAHNEQYF.

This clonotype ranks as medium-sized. CDR3 nucleotides: TGTGCCAGCAGTGAATGGTCGGACGAGCAGTACTTC. Encoded protein: CASSEWSDEQYF. The chain is built from TRBV6-1 and TRBJ2-7; D gene uncertain. The CDR3 sequence is 12 residues long. Germline values: CDR1 MNHNS, CDR2 SASEGT. Trimming pared 2 bases from V and 5 bases from J, leaving 7 bases between.

The CDR3 region has the DNA TGTGCCAGCAGCTGGGGAGGGTTGGATGAGCAGTTCTTC. Its translation: CASSWGGLDEQFF. This rearrangement joins TRBV7-1 to TRBJ2-6; 7 bases align to TRBD2. The DNA end is a closer match to TRBJ2-1, so the J assignment may be wrong. TRBV7-1 is known as an ORF, though its function is uncertain. This CDR3 contains 13 residues.

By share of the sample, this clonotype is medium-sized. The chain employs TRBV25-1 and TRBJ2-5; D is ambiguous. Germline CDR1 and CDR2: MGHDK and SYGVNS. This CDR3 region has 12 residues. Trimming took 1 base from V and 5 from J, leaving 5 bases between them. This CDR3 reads CASSELGETQYF. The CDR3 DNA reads TGTGCCAGCAGTGAATTGGGTGAGACCCAGTACTTC.

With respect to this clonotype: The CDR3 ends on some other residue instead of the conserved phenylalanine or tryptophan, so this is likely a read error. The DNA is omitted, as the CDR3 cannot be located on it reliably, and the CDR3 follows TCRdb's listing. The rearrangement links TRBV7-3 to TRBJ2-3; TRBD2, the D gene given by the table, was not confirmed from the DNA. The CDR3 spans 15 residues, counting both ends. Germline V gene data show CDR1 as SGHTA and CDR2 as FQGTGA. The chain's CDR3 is CARRGLLTTSSTSVR.

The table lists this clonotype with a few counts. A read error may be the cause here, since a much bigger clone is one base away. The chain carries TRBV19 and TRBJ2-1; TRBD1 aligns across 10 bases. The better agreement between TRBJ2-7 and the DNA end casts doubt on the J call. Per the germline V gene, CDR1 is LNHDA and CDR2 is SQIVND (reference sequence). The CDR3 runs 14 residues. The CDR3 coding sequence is TGTGCCAGTAGTTGGACAGGGGGTACATATGAGCAGTACTTC. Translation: CASSWTGGTYEQYF.

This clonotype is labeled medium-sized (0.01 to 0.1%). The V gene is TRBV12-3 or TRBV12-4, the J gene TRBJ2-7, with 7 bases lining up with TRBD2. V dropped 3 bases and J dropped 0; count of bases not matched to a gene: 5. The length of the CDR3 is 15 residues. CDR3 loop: CASSLGGGSSYEQYF. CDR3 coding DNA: TGTGCCAGCAGTTTGGGCGGGGGAAGCTCCTACGAGCAGTACTTC.

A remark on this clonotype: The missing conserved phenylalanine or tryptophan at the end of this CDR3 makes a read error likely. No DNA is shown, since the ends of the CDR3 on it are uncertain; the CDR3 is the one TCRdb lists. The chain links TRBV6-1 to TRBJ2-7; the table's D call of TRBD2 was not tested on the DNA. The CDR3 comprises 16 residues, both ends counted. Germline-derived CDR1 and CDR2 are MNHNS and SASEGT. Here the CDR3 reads CASSERASGYGYTFGS.

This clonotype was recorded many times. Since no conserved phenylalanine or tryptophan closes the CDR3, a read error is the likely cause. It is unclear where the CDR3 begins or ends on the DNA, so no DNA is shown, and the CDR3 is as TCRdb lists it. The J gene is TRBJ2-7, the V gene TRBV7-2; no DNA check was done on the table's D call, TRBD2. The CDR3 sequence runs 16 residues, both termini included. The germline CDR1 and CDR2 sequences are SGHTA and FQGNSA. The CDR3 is CASSLAHSNKGYTFGS.

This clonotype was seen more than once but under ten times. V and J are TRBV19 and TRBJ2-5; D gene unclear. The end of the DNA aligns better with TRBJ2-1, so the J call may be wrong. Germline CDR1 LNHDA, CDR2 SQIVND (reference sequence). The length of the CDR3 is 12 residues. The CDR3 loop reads CASSILGNEQFF. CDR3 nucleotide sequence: TGTGCCAGTAGTATTCTGGGAAACGAGCAGTTCTTC.

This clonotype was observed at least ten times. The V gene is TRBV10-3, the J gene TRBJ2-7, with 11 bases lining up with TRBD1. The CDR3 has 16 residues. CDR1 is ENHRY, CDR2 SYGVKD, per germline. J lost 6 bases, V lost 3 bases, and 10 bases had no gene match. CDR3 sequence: CAISEGEWDRGTEQYF. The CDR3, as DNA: TGTGCCATCAGTGAAGGGGAGTGGGACAGGGGGACCGAGCAGTACTTC.

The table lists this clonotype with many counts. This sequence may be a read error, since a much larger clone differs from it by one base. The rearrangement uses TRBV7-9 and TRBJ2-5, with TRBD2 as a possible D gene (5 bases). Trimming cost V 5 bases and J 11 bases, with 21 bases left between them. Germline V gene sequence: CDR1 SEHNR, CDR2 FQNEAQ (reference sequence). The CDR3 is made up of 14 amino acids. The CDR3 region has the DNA TGTGCCAGCAGCCTCGAACTAGGGCCCAATGAGCAGTACTTC. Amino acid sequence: CASSLELGPNEQYF. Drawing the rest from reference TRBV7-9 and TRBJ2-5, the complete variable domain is DTGVSQNPRHKITKRGQNVTFRCDPISEHNRLYWYRQTLGQGPEFLTYFQNEAQLEKSRLLSDRFSAERPKGSFSTLEIQRTEQGDSAMYLCASSLELGPNEQYFGPGTRLLVL.

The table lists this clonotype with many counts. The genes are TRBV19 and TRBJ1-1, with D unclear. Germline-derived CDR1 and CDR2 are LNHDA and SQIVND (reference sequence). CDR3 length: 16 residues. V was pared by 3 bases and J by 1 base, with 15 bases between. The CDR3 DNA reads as TGTGCCAGTAGTATGCGCGTATCAGTGGCGAACACTGAAGCTTTCTTT. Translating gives CASSMRVSVANTEAFF. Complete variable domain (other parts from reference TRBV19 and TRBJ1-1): DGGITQSPKYLFRKEGQNVTLSCEQNLNHDAMYWYRQDPGQGLRLIYYSQIVNDFQKGDIAEGYSVSREKKESFPLTVTSAQKNPTAFYLCASSMRVSVANTEAFFGQGTRLTVV.

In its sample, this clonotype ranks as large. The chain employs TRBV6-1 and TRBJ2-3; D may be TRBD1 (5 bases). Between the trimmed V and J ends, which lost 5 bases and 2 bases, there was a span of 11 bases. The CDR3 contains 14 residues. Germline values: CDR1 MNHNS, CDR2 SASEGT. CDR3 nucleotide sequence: TGTGCCAGCAGTTGGACACTATCCACAGATACGCAGTATTTT. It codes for CASSWTLSTDTQYF.

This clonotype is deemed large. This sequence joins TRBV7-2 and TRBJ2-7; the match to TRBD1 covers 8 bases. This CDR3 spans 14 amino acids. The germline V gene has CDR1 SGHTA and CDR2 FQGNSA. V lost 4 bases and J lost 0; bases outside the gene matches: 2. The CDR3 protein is CASSSGGSSYEQYF. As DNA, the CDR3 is TGTGCCAGCAGCTCAGGGGGCAGCTCCTACGAGCAGTACTTC.

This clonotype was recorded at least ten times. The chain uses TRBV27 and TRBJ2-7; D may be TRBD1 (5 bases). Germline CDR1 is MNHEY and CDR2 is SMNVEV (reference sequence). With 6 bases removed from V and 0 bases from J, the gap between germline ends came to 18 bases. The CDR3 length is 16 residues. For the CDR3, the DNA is TGTGCCAGCAGGACGACAGTTTCACGTTACTCCTACGAGCAGTACTTC. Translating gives CASRTTVSRYSYEQYF.

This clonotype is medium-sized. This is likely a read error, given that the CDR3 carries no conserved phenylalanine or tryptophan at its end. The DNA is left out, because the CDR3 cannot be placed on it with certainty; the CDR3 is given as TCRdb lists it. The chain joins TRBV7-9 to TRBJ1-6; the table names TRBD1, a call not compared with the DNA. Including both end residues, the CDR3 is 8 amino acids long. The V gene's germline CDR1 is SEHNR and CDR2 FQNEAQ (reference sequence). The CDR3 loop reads CASSLHGT.